This T cell receptor beta chain was captured by sequencing in a study of T-cell memory formation after mild COVID-19. Study-level information: The study found TCR clusters largely donor specific.

Trimming shortened V by 1 base and J by 2 bases, and 10 bases separated the two germline ends. CDR3 length: 14 residues. CDR1 DFQATT and CDR2 SNEGSKA come from the germline V gene (reference sequence). TCRdb fed the 5' RACE reads into MiXCR, producing one record per CDR3 protein. The sample yields 250,000 to 300,000 distinct CDR3 sequences, 18% seen once. Study-level findings and limits: Several responding clones turned up in pre-infection memory, indicating that cross-reactive memory may have taken part.

This clonotype was counted a few times. Its antigen remains unknown. This sequence originates from a man younger than 35 who had mild COVID-19 (a few samples of this study predate the infection). Cell type and time point are not known. The rearrangement joins TRBV20-1 to TRBJ2-3; D is undetermined. The source material was PBMCs or a T cell subset sorted from them (not recorded which). The CDR3 spells CSARVPQVTDTQYF. The CDR3 DNA reads as TGCAGTGCTAGAGTTCCTCAAGTCACAGATACGCAGTATTTT.